This TCR beta chain was obtained from a study of shared clonotypes between healthy human individuals. Study-wide results and limits: When naive CD4 clonotypes were compared across several donors, about 4.8% were shared. Among non-shared clonotypes, generation probabilities were lower than among those shared by all four donors.

Method: immunoSEQ multiplex PCR; TCRdb's copy keeps in-frame clones and lacks some. The sample shows 2 million to 2.5 million clones, almost 96% of them seen only once. Regarding this clone: Its specificity is not known.

V shed 0 bases and J shed 1 base, with 8 bases lying between them. The germline V gene has CDR1 SGHDT and CDR2 YYEEEE. The CDR3 spans 15 residues. This receptor was identified in a man between 18 and 35 years old in good health. The chain uses TRBV5-6 and TRBJ1-5, with D perhaps TRBD1 (5 bases). Sequencing was performed on naive CD4+ T cells sorted from blood. Subset meaning: CD45RA+ positively selected. The CDR3 region is CASSLGWDSNQPQHF. In DNA, the CDR3 is TGTGCCAGCAGCTTGGGATGGGACAGCAATCAGCCCCAGCATTTT.